These 9 T cell receptor beta chains share one sample of origin, sequenced in a study of T cell responses to AZD1222 COVID-19 vaccine. The table came from immunoSEQ multiplex PCR; TCRdb's copy has only in-frame clones and leaves some out. The data hold 150,000 to 160,000 clones, with about 90% observed a single time. Sequencing was performed on peripheral blood, taken 28 days after the second AZD1222 dose. All receptors come from an adult who received the AZD1222 COVID-19 vaccine.

The chain combines TRBV9 with TRBJ2-1, with 8 nucleotides matching TRBD2. The CDR3 consists of 17 residues. V gave up 3 bases and J gave up 0 bases; unmatched junction bases: 8. Germline CDR1 is SGDLS and CDR2 is YYNGEE. The CDR3 nucleotides are TGTGCCAGCAGCGGAGGAGGGACTAGAAGCTCCTACAATGAGCAGTTCTTC. Encoded protein: CASSGGGTRSSYNEQFF.

This rearrangement joins TRBV15 to TRBJ2-5; maybe TRBD2 (5 bases). Trimming removed 1 base from V and 5 bases from J, with 8 bases in between. Germline loops: CDR1 LNHNV, CDR2 YYDKDF (reference sequence). The CDR3 is 13 amino acids. CDR3 DNA sequence: TGTGCCACCAGCAGAGTGGGAGCGGAGACCCAGTACTTC. Its protein is CATSRVGAETQYF.

J is TRBJ1-3 and V is TRBV7-8, with a tentative D call TRBD1 (5 bases). CDR1 is SGHVS, CDR2 FQNEAQ, per germline. Between the trimmed V and J ends, which lost 10 bases and 4 bases, there was a span of 23 bases. The CDR3 consists of 16 residues. CDR3 nucleotide sequence: TGTGCCACCCATGCGGGAGGGGCGCGCCAAGGAAACACCATATATTTT. Translated, it gives CATHAGGARQGNTIYF. The full variable domain, rest sourced from reference TRBV7-8 and TRBJ1-3, is GAGVSQSPRYKVAKRGQDVALRCDPISGHVSLFWYQQALGQGPEFLTYFQNEAQLDKSGLPSDRFFAERPEGSVSTLKIQRTQQEDSAVYLCATHAGGARQGNTIYFGEGSWLTVV.

The rearrangement links TRBV7-2 to TRBJ2-7; D remains ambiguous. Trimming removed 1 base from V and 3 bases from J, with 10 bases in between. Germline V gives CDR1 SGHTA, CDR2 FQGNSA. The CDR3 is 14 amino acids. In DNA form, the CDR3 reads TGTGCCAGCAGCTTAGGCCAATTCTACTACGAGCAGTACTTC. Protein sequence: CASSLGQFYYEQYF. Based on the CDR3 plus reference TRBV7-2 and TRBJ2-7, the full variable domain is GAGVSQSPSNKVTEKGKDVELRCDPISGHTALYWYRQSLGQGLEFLIYFQGNSAPDKSGLPSDRFSAERTGGSVSTLTIQRTQQEDSAVYLCASSLGQFYYEQYFGPGTRLTVT.

V gene TRBV6-4 combines with J gene TRBJ1-2; D is possibly TRBD1 (6 bases). CDR3 length: 15 amino acids. V shed 9 bases and J shed 2 bases, with 19 bases lying between them. Germline values: CDR1 MRHNA, CDR2 SNTAGT. The CDR3 DNA follows: TGTGCCAGGGTGACTCGAGGGGGGCGCAACTATGGCTACACCTTC. Protein sequence: CARVTRGGRNYGYTF.

The chain carries TRBV19 and TRBJ1-2; TRBD1 matches 9 bases. The CDR3 runs to 14 residues. Germline CDR1 LNHDA, CDR2 SQIVND (reference sequence). With 6 bases clipped from V and 8 bases from J, the junction kept 10 bases outside the gene matches. The CDR3: CASSLQGAFRGYTF. The DNA of the CDR3 is TGTGCCAGTAGCCTACAGGGGGCGTTTAGGGGCTACACCTTC.

V is TRBV28 and J is TRBJ2-1; D gene ambiguous. The CDR3 runs to 17 residues. Germline V gene lookup returns CDR1 MDHEN and CDR2 SYDVKM. Between the trimmed V and J ends, which lost 2 bases and 4 bases, there was a span of 18 bases. Here the CDR3 DNA reads TGTGCCAGCAGTTTAGTCTTTGGACGTTCCTCTTACAATGAGCAGTTCTTC. Translating it yields CASSLVFGRSSYNEQFF.

The chain carries TRBV5-1 and TRBJ1-2, with D maybe TRBD1 (5 bases). In germline, CDR1 is SGHRS, CDR2 YFSETQ. The CDR3 length is 14 residues. V was cut by 4 bases and J by 1 base, with 11 bases left in between. DNA for the CDR3: TGCGCCAGCAGCCCACGACAGCTTAACTATGGCTACACCTTC. It is translated as CASSPRQLNYGYTF.

The chain links TRBV7-8 to TRBJ1-2; 7 bases are a match to TRBD1. The ends lost 0 bases at V and 1 base at J; junction bases unmatched: 2. CDR1 SGHVS and CDR2 FQNEAQ come from the germline V gene. This CDR3 spans 15 amino acids. The CDR3 here is CASSLARGDNYGYTF. CDR3 bases: TGTGCCAGCAGCTTAGCCAGGGGGGATAACTATGGCTACACCTTC.